Presented here are 10 T cell receptor beta chains from one specimen sequenced in a study of post-analysis software for immune sequencing data. Their specific antigens are unknown. Study-level findings and limits: With TRBV5-6, TRBV5-1 and TRBV20-1 included, 5 or 6 TRBV segments were more frequent in patients than in controls.

Every TCR beta cDNA library bore unique molecular identifiers. A single record per CDR3 protein comes from TCRdb applying MiXCR to the PCR reads. The data show roughly 670,000 distinct CDR3 sequences, over 45% seen once. The sequenced sample was blood. These receptors originate from a girl aged 2 to 9 with multiple sclerosis.

This clonotype has more than one count but fewer than ten. The rearrangement joins TRBV5-1 to TRBJ2-1, with 7 bases that match TRBD2. CDR3 length equals 19 residues. Trimming at V came to 7 bases and at J to 0 bases, leaving 19 bases not matched to a gene. Germline V gene data show CDR1 as SGHRS and CDR2 as YFSETQ. CDR3 residues: CASRPPGTTHHPSYNEQFF. The DNA of the CDR3 is TGCGCCAGCCGACCTCCCGGGACTACCCATCATCCCTCCTACAATGAGCAGTTCTTC. The variable domain in full, with the rest retrieved from reference TRBV5-1 and TRBJ2-1, is KAGVTQTPRYLIKTRGQQVTLSCSPISGHRSVSWYQQTPGQGLQFLFEYFSETQRNKGNFPGRFSGRQFSNSRSEMNVSTLELGDSALYLCASRPPGTTHHPSYNEQFFGPGTRLTVL.

The chain links TRBV10-3 to TRBJ2-3; TRBD2 might be the D (7 bases). CDR1 ENHRY and CDR2 SYGVKD come from the germline V gene. The CDR3 has 15 residues. V lost 7 bases and J lost 2, with 16 bases in between. CDR3 loop: CAITGGRLNTDTQYF. CDR3 in DNA: TGTGCCATCACCGGGGGGCGTTTAAACACAGATACGCAGTATTTT.

The V and J genes are TRBV7-2 and TRBJ2-1, with 12 positions matching TRBD2. The V gene's germline CDR1 is SGHTA and CDR2 FQGNSA. There are 15 residues in the CDR3. Trimming at V came to 5 bases and at J to 9 bases, leaving 8 bases not matched to a gene. As DNA, the CDR3 is TGTGCCAGCAGCCTCTCTAGCGGGGGGGTCGGTGAGCAGTTCTTC. Amino acids: CASSLSSGGVGEQFF.

In DNA form, the CDR3 reads TGTGCCACCTCATCTCCGGGACAGGGGACTAATGAGCAGTTCTTC. Protein sequence: CATSSPGQGTNEQFF. The chain links TRBV6-1 to TRBJ2-1; 10 positions match TRBD1. This CDR3 region has 15 residues. J gave up 7 bases and V 10 bases, and 13 bases lay outside the gene matches. From germline, CDR1 is MNHNS and CDR2 SASEGT.

The chain uses TRBV7-9 and TRBJ2-1; D uncertain. V gave up 5 bases and J gave up 4 bases, with 12 bases separating them. The germline V gene encodes CDR1 SEHNR and CDR2 FQNEAQ (reference sequence). This CDR3 is 14 amino acids long. CDR3 residues: CASSPLWGYNEQFF. The CDR3 DNA follows: TGTGCCAGCAGCCCCCTTTGGGGATACAATGAGCAGTTCTTC.

The chain links TRBV20-1 to TRBJ2-3; D is uncertain. Germline V CDR1 and CDR2: DFQATT, SNEGSKA (reference sequence). V dropped 4 bases and J dropped 6 bases, with 8 bases sitting between them. CDR3 length: 11 residues. The chain's CDR3 is CSAKTLDTQYF. In DNA form, the CDR3 reads TGCAGTGCTAAGACGCTGGATACGCAGTATTTT.

The genes are TRBV10-3 and TRBJ2-1; 9 bases align to TRBD2. CDR3 size: 14 residues. Germline V gene data show CDR1 as ENHRY and CDR2 as SYGVKD. V dropped 4 bases and J dropped 6; count of bases not matched to a gene: 4. The CDR3 sequence: CAISGSGSVNEQFF. The CDR3 DNA sequence: TGTGCCATCAGTGGTAGCGGGAGCGTCAATGAGCAGTTCTTC.

In its sample, this clonotype was seen a few times. V is TRBV28 and J is TRBJ2-7; TRBD1 matches at 7 bases. This CDR3 comprises 14 residues. Trimming took 6 bases from V and 3 from J; bases not matched to a gene: 8. Germline CDR1 reads MDHEN; CDR2 reads SYDVKM. CDR3 nucleotide sequence: TGTGCCAGCAGCCAACTGACAGGGTTCTACGAGCAGTACTTC. It translates to CASSQLTGFYEQYF.

The chain employs TRBV6-4 and TRBJ1-1; TRBD1 matches 7 bases. V lost 8 bases, J lost 5 bases, and 5 bases stayed unmatched. The germline V gene has CDR1 MRHNA and CDR2 SNTAGT. This CDR3 region has 12 residues. The CDR3: CASPGGGTEAFF. The CDR3 nucleotides read TGTGCCAGCCCAGGGGGAGGGACTGAAGCTTTCTTT.

This clonotype was seen a few times. This chain joins TRBV6-6 and TRBJ2-1; TRBD1 might be the D (5 bases). The ends were cut back, 7 bases at V and 6 bases at J, with 13 bases in the middle. Germline V gene lookup returns CDR1 MNHNY and CDR2 SVGAGI (reference sequence). The CDR3 extends over 13 amino acids. CDR3 amino acids: CASTTGEINEQFF. The CDR3 nucleotides are TGTGCCAGCACAACAGGCGAAATCAATGAGCAGTTCTTC.